This T cell receptor (beta chain) was recovered during a study of T cell repertoires in cytomegalovirus infection. Study-level background: From public TCR beta signatures came an indication of both CMV infection and matching HLA type.

One entry per CDR3 protein, called by TCRdb with MiXCR from the reads. The data show about 680,000 distinct CDR3 sequences, less than 25% seen once. Findings of the study overall: Cumulative public TCR beta family frequency identified carriers of CMV plus the relevant HLA. The response measured ex vivo was dominated by TCR beta clonotypes (HLA-C-restricted and CMV-specific).

For this clonotype: What it recognizes is unknown.

Germline CDR1 reads SGDLS; CDR2 reads YYNGEE. The CDR3 covers 16 residues. V dropped 0 bases and J dropped 2 bases, with 12 bases sitting between them. The chain is built from TRBV9 and TRBJ2-1; D could derive from TRBD1 or TRBD2 (6 bases each). This receptor was identified in a human donor in good health (CMV status not recorded). Some clones in this sample may be carry-over from other donors' samples. Input material: CD8+ T cells from PBMCs. This CDR3 reads CASSVETGATYNEQFF. The CDR3 coding sequence is TGTGCCAGCAGCGTAGAGACGGGGGCGACCTACAATGAGCAGTTCTTC.